A single TCR beta chain is shown here with its context. The CDR3 consists of 11 residues. CDR1 and CDR2 from the germline V gene are GTSNPN and SVGIG (reference sequence). V was clipped by 1 base and J by 8 bases, with 8 bases between them. The source of the sample is a study of CD8+ T cells in alopecia areata. Extracted RNA was reverse transcribed, and the resulting cDNA served as sequencing template. TCRdb's table, derived via immunoSEQ multiplex PCR, lists solely in-frame clones and lacks some. The sample records 150,000 to 200,000 clones, more than 60% being singletons. This sequence joins TRBV30 and TRBJ2-5; perhaps D is TRBD1 or TRBD2 (5 bases each). The receptor's source is a human donor with alopecia areata. The sequencing here drew on CD4+ T cells sorted from blood, taken at week 0. This CDR3 reads CAWSGDPTQYF. CDR3 DNA sequence: TGTGCCTGGAGTGGGGACCCAACCCAGTACTTC.